A selection of T cell receptor beta chains follows, all from one sample in a study of beta chain features in type 1 diabetes. Clones were sequenced by immunoSEQ multiplex PCR, and TCRdb holds only the in-frame ones, with some missing. Here the sample spans 280,000 or so clones, over 14% being singletons. The sequenced sample was naive CD4+ T cells from blood. These receptors were taken from a man between 18 and 29 years old with type 1 diabetes. The CDR3 runs from the conserved cysteine through the conserved F or W. Fields, in order: D gene, clone size, V gene, J gene, CDR3 length, CDR3 protein, CDR3 DNA. A D gene is named only where the DNA matches it firmly. A clone size is listed for some rows: how often the clone was seen (once, few, many), or a class if it is expanded.

d_gene: NA
abundance: few
v_gene: TRBV5-1
j_gene: TRBJ2-1
len: 15
CDR3aa: CASSLEGSAYNEQFF
CDR3nt: TGCGCCAGCAGCTTGGAGGGGTCTGCCTACAATGAGCAGTTCTTC

d_gene: NA
abundance: NA
v_gene: TRBV5-4
j_gene: TRBJ2-3
len: 17
CDR3aa: CASSDYLARKATDTQYF
CDR3nt: TGTGCCAGCAGCGACTACCTAGCGCGGAAAGCCACAGATACGCAGTATTTT

d_gene: NA
abundance: few
v_gene: TRBV20-1
j_gene: TRBJ2-1
len: 11
CDR3aa: CSAGQGEEQFF
CDR3nt: TGCAGTGCTGGTCAAGGGGAAGAGCAGTTCTTC

d_gene: NA
abundance: NA
v_gene: TRBV7-2
j_gene: TRBJ2-3
len: 16
CDR3aa: CASSIRFSPRTDTQYF
CDR3nt: TGTGCCAGCAGCATCAGATTCTCCCCACGCACAGATACGCAGTATTTT

d_gene: NA
abundance: few
v_gene: TRBV28
j_gene: TRBJ2-3
len: 13
CDR3aa: CASSFWTADTQYF
CDR3nt: TGTGCCAGCAGTTTTTGGACAGCCGATACGCAGTATTTT

d_gene: NA
abundance: NA
v_gene: TRBV11-2
j_gene: TRBJ2-3
len: 14
CDR3aa: CASSLAGDTDTQYF
CDR3nt: TGTGCCAGCAGCTTAGCGGGGGACACAGATACGCAGTATTTT

d_gene: TRBD1
abundance: few
v_gene: TRBV7-9
j_gene: TRBJ1-2
len: 14
CDR3aa: CASSHAQGAQGYTF
CDR3nt: TGTGCCAGCAGCCACGCGCAGGGGGCCCAGGGCTACACCTTC

d_gene: TRBD1
abundance: NA
v_gene: TRBV28
j_gene: TRBJ2-3
len: 14
CDR3aa: CASSSGQGSDTQYF
CDR3nt: TGTGCCAGCAGTTCTGGACAGGGATCAGATACGCAGTATTTT

d_gene: NA
abundance: NA
v_gene: TRBV28
j_gene: TRBJ1-1
len: 14
CDR3aa: CASSLRTAHTEAFF
CDR3nt: TGTGCCAGCAGTTTAAGGACAGCTCACACTGAAGCTTTCTTT

d_gene: NA
abundance: few
v_gene: TRBV30
j_gene: TRBJ1-5
len: 17
CDR3aa: CAWSIGHLDSRHQPQHF
CDR3nt: TGTGCCTGGAGTATCGGTCACCTCGATTCCCGTCATCAGCCCCAGCATTTT

d_gene: NA
abundance: few
v_gene: TRBV7-6
j_gene: TRBJ2-5
len: 15
CDR3aa: CASSLESGAQETQYF
CDR3nt: TGTGCCAGCAGCTTAGAGTCAGGGGCCCAAGAGACCCAGTACTTC

d_gene: TRBD1
abundance: few
v_gene: TRBV18
j_gene: TRBJ2-3
len: 13
CDR3aa: CASLGQNTDTQYF
CDR3nt: TGTGCCAGTCTGGGACAGAATACAGATACGCAGTATTTT

d_gene: NA
abundance: NA
v_gene: TRBV27
j_gene: TRBJ1-2
len: 13
CDR3aa: CAAKGPSSTGYTF
CDR3nt: TGTGCGGCCAAGGGGCCTTCGTCTACCGGCTACACCTTC

d_gene: NA
abundance: NA
v_gene: TRBV9
j_gene: TRBJ1-1
len: 15
CDR3aa: CASSFSIGSGTEAFF
CDR3nt: TGTGCCAGCAGCTTTAGTATCGGGTCGGGCACTGAAGCTTTCTTT

d_gene: TRBD1
abundance: NA
v_gene: TRBV27
j_gene: TRBJ2-1
len: 15
CDR3aa: CASSLTGQTNNEQFF
CDR3nt: TGTGCCAGCTCCTTGACGGGACAGACAAACAATGAGCAGTTCTTC

d_gene: TRBD1
abundance: NA
v_gene: TRBV25-1
j_gene: TRBJ1-1
len: 16
CDR3aa: CASSETGGQKNTEAFF
CDR3nt: TGTGCCAGCAGTGAGACCGGGGGACAGAAGAACACTGAAGCTTTCTTT

d_gene: NA
abundance: NA
v_gene: TRBV4-2
j_gene: TRBJ2-7
len: 19
CDR3aa: CASSREQGIGDIRSYEQYF
CDR3nt: TGTGCCAGCAGCCGAGAACAGGGAATTGGAGATATTAGATCCTACGAGCAGTACTTC

d_gene: TRBD1
abundance: NA
v_gene: TRBV28
j_gene: TRBJ2-7
len: 13
CDR3aa: CASSWTGSAEQYF
CDR3nt: TGTGCCAGCAGTTGGACAGGGTCTGCGGAGCAGTACTTC

d_gene: NA
abundance: once
v_gene: TRBV5-1
j_gene: TRBJ2-3
len: 16
CDR3aa: CASSSLPKTGTDTQYF
CDR3nt: TGCGCCAGCAGCTCACTCCCTAAGACGGGAACAGATACGCAGTATTTT

d_gene: TRBD1
abundance: few
v_gene: TRBV28
j_gene: TRBJ2-3
len: 15
CDR3aa: CASSPGTGSRNTQYF
CDR3nt: TGTGCCAGCAGTCCCGGGACAGGGAGTCGGAATACGCAGTATTTT

d_gene: NA
abundance: few
v_gene: TRBV5-1
j_gene: TRBJ2-3
len: 14
CDR3aa: CASSLEARKDTQYF
CDR3nt: TGCGCCAGCAGCTTGGAAGCTAGAAAAGATACGCAGTATTTT

d_gene: TRBD2
abundance: few
v_gene: TRBV4-2
j_gene: TRBJ2-1
len: 18
CDR3aa: CASSLEGRGAGGGYEQFF
CDR3nt: TGTGCCAGCAGTTTAGAGGGACGAGGAGCGGGAGGAGGGTATGAGCAGTTCTTC

d_gene: TRBD1
abundance: few
v_gene: TRBV5-1
j_gene: TRBJ1-2
len: 13
CDR3aa: CASSFGTDYGYTF
CDR3nt: TGCGCCAGCAGCTTCGGGACAGACTATGGCTACACCTTC

d_gene: NA
abundance: NA
v_gene: TRBV4-3
j_gene: TRBJ1-2
len: 17
CDR3aa: CASSQIPDSTLNYGYTF
CDR3nt: TGCGCCAGCAGCCAAATTCCGGACAGTACTCTGAACTATGGCTACACCTTC

d_gene: NA
abundance: few
v_gene: TRBV18
j_gene: TRBJ2-3
len: 14
CDR3aa: CASSPEGSTDTQYF
CDR3nt: TGTGCCAGCTCACCGGAGGGAAGCACAGATACGCAGTATTTT

d_gene: NA
abundance: few
v_gene: TRBV6-5
j_gene: TRBJ2-5
len: 11
CDR3aa: CASSYVGTQYF
CDR3nt: TGTGCCAGCAGTTACGTCGGGACCCAGTACTTC

d_gene: TRBD2
abundance: NA
v_gene: TRBV18
j_gene: TRBJ2-1
len: 14
CDR3aa: CASSTSGGANEQFF
CDR3nt: TGTGCCAGCTCAACTAGCGGGGGGGCCAATGAGCAGTTCTTC

d_gene: NA
abundance: NA
v_gene: TRBV7-2
j_gene: TRBJ2-7
len: 11
CDR3aa: CASSTIRVQYF
CDR3nt: TGTGCCAGCAGCACAATCAGGGTCCAGTACTTC

d_gene: TRBD1
abundance: few
v_gene: TRBV7-9
j_gene: TRBJ1-2
len: 15
CDR3aa: CASSPPGQANYGYTF
CDR3nt: TGTGCCAGCAGCCCACCGGGACAGGCCAACTATGGCTACACCTTC

d_gene: TRBD2
abundance: NA
v_gene: TRBV27
j_gene: TRBJ2-2
len: 17
CDR3aa: CASSLFERGGKTGELFF
CDR3nt: TGTGCCAGCAGTTTATTCGAGCGGGGGGGGAAGACCGGGGAGCTGTTTTTT

d_gene: TRBD1
abundance: few
v_gene: TRBV27
j_gene: TRBJ1-4
len: 13
CDR3aa: CASRRQGYEKLFF
CDR3nt: TGTGCCAGCAGAAGACAGGGCTATGAAAAACTGTTTTTT

d_gene: NA
abundance: NA
v_gene: TRBV4-2
j_gene: TRBJ2-3
len: 16
CDR3aa: CASSQDPGQTADTQYF
CDR3nt: TGTGCCAGCAGCCAAGACCCCGGACAGACCGCAGATACGCAGTATTTT

d_gene: NA
abundance: NA
v_gene: TRBV5-6
j_gene: TRBJ2-3
len: 13
CDR3aa: CASSLTSLDTQYF
CDR3nt: TGTGCCAGCAGCTTGACATCTCTCGATACGCAGTATTTT

d_gene: NA
abundance: NA
v_gene: TRBV7-2
j_gene: TRBJ2-7
len: 15
CDR3aa: CASSLGQDTYYEQYF
CDR3nt: TGTGCCAGCAGCTTAGGACAGGATACCTACTACGAGCAGTACTTC

d_gene: NA
abundance: NA
v_gene: TRBV12-5
j_gene: TRBJ2-7
len: 16
CDR3aa: CASGLGPRTAAYEQYF
CDR3nt: TGTGCTAGTGGTTTGGGGCCCCGGACAGCAGCCTACGAGCAGTACTTC

d_gene: NA
abundance: NA
v_gene: TRBV30
j_gene: TRBJ2-7
len: 11
CDR3aa: CAWSLYYEQYF
CDR3nt: TGTGCCTGGAGTCTCTACTACGAGCAGTACTTC

d_gene: TRBD1
abundance: NA
v_gene: TRBV5-1
j_gene: TRBJ1-2
len: 15
CDR3aa: CASSFAPGQARGYTF
CDR3nt: TGCGCCAGCAGCTTCGCCCCGGGACAGGCTAGAGGCTACACCTTC

d_gene: NA
abundance: few
v_gene: TRBV30
j_gene: TRBJ1-2
len: 11
CDR3aa: CAWSVRGGTTF
CDR3nt: TGTGCCTGGAGTGTACGGGGCGGGACGACCTTC

d_gene: NA
abundance: few
v_gene: TRBV7-2
j_gene: TRBJ2-1
len: 13
CDR3aa: CASSLEPTALPVF
CDR3nt: TGTGCCAGCAGCTTAGAGCCCACCGCACTCCCGGTCTTC

d_gene: NA
abundance: few
v_gene: TRBV7-2
j_gene: TRBJ2-4
len: 16
CDR3aa: CASSLVMTAAKNIQYF
CDR3nt: TGTGCCAGCAGCTTAGTTATGACAGCAGCCAAAAACATTCAGTACTTC

d_gene: TRBD1
abundance: once
v_gene: TRBV7-2
j_gene: TRBJ2-7
len: 13
CDR3aa: CASSYDRGYEQYF
CDR3nt: TGTGCCAGCAGCTATGACAGGGGATACGAGCAGTACTTC

d_gene: NA
abundance: NA
v_gene: TRBV7-9
j_gene: TRBJ2-1
len: 15
CDR3aa: CASSPLGSNYNEQFF
CDR3nt: TGTGCCAGCAGCCCTCTCGGGTCCAACTACAATGAGCAGTTCTTC

d_gene: NA
abundance: few
v_gene: TRBV4-3
j_gene: TRBJ2-2
len: 14
CDR3aa: CASSRSGGPGELFF
CDR3nt: TGCGCCAGCAGCCGATCAGGGGGGCCCGGGGAGCTGTTTTTT

d_gene: TRBD1
abundance: few
v_gene: TRBV28
j_gene: TRBJ1-2
len: 13
CDR3aa: CASSADRGIGYTF
CDR3nt: TGTGCCAGCAGTGCGGACAGGGGAATCGGCTACACCTTC

d_gene: TRBD2
abundance: NA
v_gene: TRBV18
j_gene: TRBJ2-7
len: 14
CDR3aa: CASSTGTSGNEQYF
CDR3nt: TGTGCCAGCTCGACCGGGACTAGCGGGAACGAGCAGTACTTC

d_gene: NA
abundance: NA
v_gene: TRBV27
j_gene: TRBJ2-7
len: 15
CDR3aa: CASSFSTPSSYEQYF
CDR3nt: TGTGCCAGCAGTTTTAGCACCCCTAGCTCCTACGAGCAGTACTTC

d_gene: TRBD2
abundance: NA
v_gene: TRBV6-6
j_gene: TRBJ2-7
len: 15
CDR3aa: CASRRLAGGLYEQYF
CDR3nt: TGTGCCAGCAGGAGACTAGCGGGAGGGCTCTACGAGCAGTACTTC

d_gene: TRBD1
abundance: few
v_gene: TRBV14
j_gene: TRBJ2-7
len: 17
CDR3aa: CASSPEDRGRAADEQYF
CDR3nt: TGTGCCAGCAGCCCGGAGGACAGGGGGCGGGCAGCCGACGAGCAGTACTTC

d_gene: TRBD2
abundance: few
v_gene: TRBV29-1
j_gene: TRBJ2-3
len: 15
CDR3aa: CSVERRSGGRKTQYF
CDR3nt: TGCAGCGTTGAACGGAGGAGCGGGGGGCGGAAAACGCAGTATTTT

d_gene: TRBD2
abundance: NA
v_gene: TRBV9
j_gene: TRBJ2-7
len: 14
CDR3aa: CASGRTSGSYEQYF
CDR3nt: TGTGCCAGCGGACGGACTAGCGGGTCCTACGAGCAGTACTTC